These T cell receptor beta chains were read from a single sample in a study of CD8+CD57+ T cells in acquired aplastic anemia. MiXCR was run by TCRdb on the reads, yielding one entry per CDR3 protein. The table has about 48,000 distinct CDR3 sequences, 70% to 80% seen once. Sequences were obtained from sorted CD4+, CD8+, or CD8+CD57+ T cells (not recorded which) from PBMCs. The receptors here all came from a human donor in good health, serving as a control. Each CDR3 is given with its conserved first and last residue. A D gene is named only where the DNA matches it firmly. Part of the rows lack a size; the others show once, few, many or a class for expanded clones.

clone size,D gene,V gene,J gene,CDR3 protein,CDR3 DNA
.,.,TRBV20-1,TRBJ1-2,CSARDRGYGYTF,TGCAGTGCTAGGGACAGAGGGTATGGCTACACCTTC
.,.,TRBV7-9,TRBJ1-6,CASSYPGTGNSPLHF,TGTGCCAGCAGCTACCCCGGGACGGGGAATTCACCCCTCCACTTT
.,.,TRBV10-3,TRBJ2-1,CAISQQGYNEQFF,TGTGCCATCAGCCAACAGGGCTACAATGAGCAGTTCTTC
once,TRBD2,TRBV20-1,TRBJ2-3,CSARVAGEGSTDTQYF,TGCAGTGCTAGAGTAGCGGGAGAGGGGAGCACAGATACGCAGTATTTT
once,.,TRBV7-8,TRBJ2-7,CASSLGVGGQGYEQYF,TGTGCCAGCAGCTTAGGTGTAGGGGGGCAGGGCTACGAGCAGTACTTC
.,.,TRBV12-3/TRBV12-4,TRBJ1-2,CASSFGQNYGYTF,TGTGCCAGCAGTTTCGGGCAGAACTATGGCTACACCTTC
.,TRBD1,TRBV19,TRBJ2-3,CASSSLDRGADTQYF,TGTGCCAGTAGTTCCCTGGACAGGGGTGCAGATACGCAGTATTTT
.,.,TRBV10-3,TRBJ2-7,CASCTGPPGEQYF,TGTGCCAGCTGTACAGGGCCTCCAGGGGAGCAGTACTTC
.,.,TRBV20-1,TRBJ2-1,CSANVPPTYNEQFF,TGCAGTGCTAACGTACCACCTACCTACAATGAGCAGTTCTTC
.,.,TRBV6-1,TRBJ1-2,CASTEGRAGYTF,TGTGCCAGCACCGAGGGGCGGGCGGGCTACACCTTC
many,.,TRBV30,TRBJ2-1,CAWISYNEQFF,TGTGCCTGGATTAGCTACAATGAGCAGTTCTTC
.,.,TRBV11-1,TRBJ2-1,CASSLEKTVYNEQFF,TGTGCCAGCAGCTTAGAGAAGACAGTCTACAATGAGCAGTTCTTC
few,TRBD2,TRBV10-3,TRBJ2-1,CAISEGTSGGHYNEQFF,TGTGCCATCAGTGAGGGGACTAGCGGGGGACACTACAATGAGCAGTTCTTC
once,.,TRBV19,TRBJ2-3,CASCRGWGTDTQYF,TGTGCCAGTTGCAGGGGATGGGGCACAGATACGCAGTATTTT
.,.,TRBV15,TRBJ2-2,CATSTRRNTGELFF,TGTGCCACCAGCACCCGACGGAACACCGGGGAGCTGTTTTTT
.,.,TRBV25-1,TRBJ1-1,CASSESGEGDTEAFF,TGTGCCAGCAGTGAAAGTGGGGAGGGGGACACTGAAGCTTTCTTT
.,.,TRBV7-9,TRBJ2-5,CASSLVGRQETQYF,TGTGCCAGCAGCTTAGTTGGCCGACAAGAGACCCAGTACTTC
few,.,TRBV4-1,TRBJ1-5,CASSQVVGVSNQPQHF,TGCGCCAGCAGCCAAGTGGTCGGAGTTAGCAATCAGCCCCAGCATTTT
once,TRBD1,TRBV29-1,TRBJ1-1,CSVRQGDTEAFF,TGCAGCGTTCGACAGGGAGACACTGAAGCTTTCTTT
.,.,TRBV24-1,TRBJ2-3,CATSDRQAKDTQYF,TGTGCCACCAGTGATCGACAGGCAAAGGATACGCAGTATTTT
many,TRBD1,TRBV5-1,TRBJ2-3,CASSPGQGLWDTQYF,TGCGCCAGCAGCCCGGGACAGGGGCTCTGGGATACGCAGTATTTT
.,.,TRBV10-3,TRBJ1-5,CASSPEGGSYQPQHF,TGTGCCAGCAGTCCCGAAGGCGGCAGCTATCAGCCCCAGCATTTT
.,.,TRBV7-2,TRBJ2-3,CASSFLTTSDTQYF,TGTGCCAGCAGCTTTCTCACAACATCAGATACGCAGTATTTT
.,TRBD1,TRBV29-1,TRBJ1-4,CSVEGDRAEKLFF,TGCAGCGTTGAAGGGGACAGGGCTGAAAAACTGTTTTTT
.,TRBD1,TRBV19,TRBJ2-1,CASSHLGQGNEQFF,TGTGCCAGTAGTCACCTGGGACAGGGCAATGAGCAGTTCTTC
.,.,TRBV7-8,TRBJ1-1,CASSPWTVNTEAFF,TGTGCCAGCAGCCCCTGGACGGTGAACACTGAAGCTTTCTTT
.,.,TRBV2,TRBJ2-1,CASSTAILTYNEQFF,TGTGCCAGCAGTACCGCCATATTAACCTACAATGAGCAGTTCTTC
few,.,TRBV10-3,TRBJ2-1,CAISPPLGNEQFF,TGTGCCATCAGTCCCCCCTTGGGGAATGAGCAGTTCTTC
.,TRBD1,TRBV10-3,TRBJ2-7,CAISESLLRQGTSYEQYF,TGTGCCATCAGTGAGTCCCTACTTAGACAGGGGACCTCCTACGAGCAGTACTTC
few,.,TRBV7-3,TRBJ1-6,CASSSERNSPLHF,TGTGCCAGCAGCTCGGAACGCAATTCACCCCTCCACTTT
.,TRBD1,TRBV27,TRBJ1-1,CASSLWDRGVNTEAFF,TGTGCCAGCAGTTTATGGGACAGGGGGGTGAACACTGAAGCTTTCTTT